The present entry profiles one T cell receptor (beta chain) with its context. Its antigen is not identified. Using immunoSEQ multiplex PCR, the repertoire was profiled, and TCRdb retains in-frame clones only, with some absent. Of some 170,000 clones detected, roughly 88% appear once; the ten largest clones hold roughly 3%. For TCR beta libraries, about 2.2 micrograms of genomic DNA were obtained from cryopreserved PBMCs. The sample comes from a study of cytotoxic CD8 clonotypes in ibrutinib-treated CLL. V was cut by 3 bases and J by 2 bases, with 10 bases left in between. CDR3 length: 14 residues. Germline assignment: CDR1 LNHDA and CDR2 SQIVND (reference sequence). Overall study findings and caveats: At the start, clonality exceeded age-matched healthy donors and followed circulating CD8+ T-cell counts.

V gene TRBV19 combines with J gene TRBJ1-1; no clear D. The receptor comes from a human donor with chronic lymphocytic leukemia. Sequenced material: PBMCs, taken at disease progression, from a patient treated with ibrutinib. The CDR3 sequence is CASSIPQANTEAFF. CDR3 DNA sequence: TGTGCCAGTAGTATCCCGCAGGCTAACACTGAAGCTTTCTTT.